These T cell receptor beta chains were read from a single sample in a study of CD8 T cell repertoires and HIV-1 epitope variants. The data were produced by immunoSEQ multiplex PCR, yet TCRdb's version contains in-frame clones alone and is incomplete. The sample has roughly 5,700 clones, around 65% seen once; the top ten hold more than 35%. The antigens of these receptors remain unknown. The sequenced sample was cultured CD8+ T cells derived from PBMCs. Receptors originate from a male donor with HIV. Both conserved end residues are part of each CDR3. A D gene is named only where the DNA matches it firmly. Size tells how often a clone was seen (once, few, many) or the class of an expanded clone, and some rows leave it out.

CASSLVGQGQLFF,TGTGCCAGCAGCTTAGTGGGACAGGGTCAGCTGTTTTTT,TRBD1,TRBJ2-2,TRBV7-2,NA
CSVEGQGDYEQYF,TGCAGCGTGGAGGGACAGGGGGACTACGAGCAGTACTTC,TRBD1,TRBJ2-7,TRBV29-1,few
CASSFFQGTSTDTQYF,TGCGCCAGCAGCTTCTTTCAGGGTACTAGCACAGATACGCAGTATTTT,NA,TRBJ2-3,TRBV5-1,NA
CASSDQGSSYEQYF,TGTGCCAGCAGTGATCAGGGAAGCTCCTACGAGCAGTACTTC,NA,TRBJ2-7,TRBV6-5,once
CASSEARGTGHEQYF,TGTGCCAGCAGTGAAGCGCGGGGAACTGGTCACGAGCAGTACTTC,NA,TRBJ2-7,TRBV2,few
CASSAYSGGPDNEQFF,TGCGCCAGCAGCGCCTACTCGGGGGGGCCCGACAATGAGCAGTTCTTC,TRBD2,TRBJ2-1,TRBV4-3,NA
CASSRTSGTTSSYEQYF,TGCGCCAGCAGTCGGACTAGCGGGACTACTAGCTCCTACGAGCAGTACTTC,TRBD2,TRBJ2-7,TRBV5-1,few
CASSFTPNYGYTF,TGTGCCAGCAGTTTTACACCTAACTATGGCTACACCTTC,NA,TRBJ1-2,TRBV27,NA
CASSDRSSYNSPLHF,TGTGCCAGCAGTGACAGGAGCTCCTATAATTCACCCCTCCACTTT,NA,TRBJ1-6,TRBV2,NA
CASSLGQSLFDEQYF,TGTGCCAGCAGCTTAGGACAGAGCCTATTTGACGAGCAGTACTTC,NA,TRBJ2-7,TRBV7-9,NA
CAISAGDAGTADEAFF,TGTGCCATCAGTGCCGGAGACGCGGGGACAGCTGATGAAGCTTTCTTT,TRBD1,TRBJ1-1,TRBV10-3,few
CATSRDAGAGGELFF,TGTGCCACCAGCAGAGATGCGGGAGCGGGCGGGGAGCTGTTTTTT,TRBD2,TRBJ2-2,TRBV15,NA
CASSQEWEDTEAFF,TGTGCCAGCAGCCAAGAATGGGAGGACACTGAAGCTTTCTTT,NA,TRBJ1-1,TRBV4-2,NA
CASSETGEVYEQYF,TGTGCCAGCAGCGAGACAGGGGAGGTCTACGAGCAGTACTTC,TRBD1,TRBJ2-7,TRBV7-9,NA
CASSETGSHHEQFF,TGTGCCAGCAGTGAAACAGGGTCCCACCATGAGCAGTTCTTC,NA,TRBJ2-1,TRBV6-1,NA
CASSPGALAKNIQYF,TGTGCCAGCAGCCCCGGGGCCCTAGCCAAAAACATTCAGTACTTC,NA,TRBJ2-4,TRBV7-2,NA
CASSLASVGDTQYF,TGTGCCAGCAGCTTAGCGAGCGTTGGAGATACGCAGTATTTT,NA,TRBJ2-3,TRBV7-3,NA
CSVIGQGLWEKFF,TGCAGCGTGATAGGACAGGGGCTTTGGGAAAAGTTCTTC,TRBD1,TRBJ2-1,TRBV29-1,few
CASSIAGAYEQYF,TGTGCCAGTAGTATCGCAGGTGCCTACGAGCAGTACTTC,NA,TRBJ2-7,TRBV19,NA
CATSILAGGRDEQFF,TGTGCCACCAGCATTCTAGCGGGGGGGCGGGATGAGCAGTTCTTC,TRBD2,TRBJ2-1,TRBV15,NA
CASSPKRASTEAFF,TGTGCCAGCAGCCCCAAGAGGGCTTCCACTGAAGCTTTCTTT,NA,TRBJ1-1,TRBV13,few
CASSLRTGELFF,TGTGCCAGCAGCTTAAGGACCGGGGAGCTGTTTTTT,NA,TRBJ2-2,TRBV11-3,NA
CASSLGPRGTEAFF,TGTGCCAGCAGTTTAGGCCCCAGGGGCACTGAAGCTTTCTTT,NA,TRBJ1-1,TRBV28,NA
CASSPLGGRYTGELFF,TGTGCCAGCAGCCCCCTGGGGGGCAGATACACCGGGGAGCTGTTTTTT,NA,TRBJ2-2,TRBV7-2,NA
CASLPGQGSFDYGYTF,TGTGCCAGCCTACCGGGACAGGGATCCTTTGACTATGGCTACACCTTC,TRBD1,TRBJ1-2,TRBV6-6,NA
CASRTEQGAGGELFF,TGTGCCAGTAGAACAGAGCAGGGGGCCGGCGGGGAGCTGTTTTTT,TRBD1,TRBJ2-2,TRBV19,few
CASSIIENTEAFF,TGTGCCAGTAGTATTATTGAGAACACTGAAGCTTTCTTT,NA,TRBJ1-1,TRBV19,NA
CATSRVKGPYEQYF,TGTGCCACCAGCAGAGTTAAGGGGCCCTACGAGCAGTACTTC,NA,TRBJ2-7,TRBV15,NA
CASGTGIDEQYF,TGTGCTAGTGGGACTGGGATCGACGAGCAGTACTTC,NA,TRBJ2-7,TRBV12-5,NA
CASSLGGQTYGYTF,TGTGCCAGCAGTTTAGGGGGACAGACCTATGGCTACACCTTC,TRBD1,TRBJ1-2,TRBV27,NA
CASSQEAGGYEQYF,TGTGCCAGCAGCCAAGAGGCGGGAGGCTACGAGCAGTACTTC,TRBD2,TRBJ2-7,TRBV4-2,few
CASSLGQGLDEQFF,TGTGCCAGCAGTTTGGGACAGGGGTTGGATGAGCAGTTCTTC,TRBD1,TRBJ2-1,TRBV28,NA
CASSLAGVSDQPQHF,TGTGCCAGCAGCTTAGCTGGGGTTAGCGATCAGCCCCAGCATTTT,NA,TRBJ1-5,TRBV7-2,once
CASSQPPGQGEDEQFF,TGCGCCAGCAGCCAACCTCCGGGACAGGGGGAGGATGAGCAGTTCTTC,TRBD1,TRBJ2-1,TRBV4-3,NA
CASSLAGQQETQYF,TGCGCCAGCAGCTTGGCCGGACAGCAAGAGACCCAGTACTTC,NA,TRBJ2-5,TRBV5-1,NA
CASSPPRGEADTQYF,TGTGCCAGCAGCCCCCCCCGCGGGGAGGCAGATACGCAGTATTTT,NA,TRBJ2-3,TRBV5-4,NA
CASSLVGNTEAFF,TGTGCCAGCAGCTTAGTTGGGAACACTGAAGCTTTCTTT,NA,TRBJ1-1,TRBV13,few
CASSRGAENTEAFF,TGTGCCAGCAGTCGGGGAGCGGAGAACACTGAAGCTTTCTTT,NA,TRBJ1-1,TRBV5-8,few
CASSAVNTEAFF,TGTGCCAGCAGCGCTGTGAACACTGAAGCTTTCTTT,NA,TRBJ1-1,TRBV9,NA
CASSRLPAQGLSYTF,TGCGCCAGCAGCCGACTACCGGCCCAGGGACTAAGCTACACCTTC,NA,TRBJ1-2,TRBV4-3,few
CASSIGGDNEQFF,TGTGCCAGTAGTATAGGGGGGGACAATGAGCAGTTCTTC,NA,TRBJ2-1,TRBV19,few
CASSPGGGYQETQYF,TGTGCCAGCAGCCCAGGGGGAGGGTACCAAGAGACCCAGTACTTC,NA,TRBJ2-5,TRBV7-8,NA
CASSLGGARSGELFF,TGTGCCAGCAGCTTAGGGGGGGCGCGGTCCGGGGAGCTGTTTTTT,NA,TRBJ2-2,TRBV13,NA
CASTKGPQETQYF,TGTGCCAGCACTAAGGGCCCTCAAGAGACCCAGTACTTC,NA,TRBJ2-5,TRBV7-2,NA
CASSWPLEGEGSRQFF,TGTGCCAGCAGCTGGCCCCTTGAGGGGGAGGGCTCTCGGCAGTTCTTC,NA,TRBJ2-1,TRBV11-2,NA
CASSQDSTGNTEAFF,TGCGCCAGCAGCCAGGACTCAACAGGGAACACTGAAGCTTTCTTT,NA,TRBJ1-1,TRBV4-1,NA
CASSGSGGGFVNEQFF,TGTGCCAGCAGTGGCAGCGGGGGCGGTTTTGTCAATGAGCAGTTCTTC,TRBD2,TRBJ2-1,TRBV28,once
CASSYLSGTGDGYTF,TGTGCCAGCAGTTACCTCTCCGGGACAGGGGATGGCTACACCTTC,TRBD1,TRBJ1-2,TRBV6-5,NA
CASSLEELAGVVYEQFF,TGTGCCAGCAGCTTAGAAGAACTAGCGGGAGTCGTGTATGAGCAGTTCTTC,TRBD2,TRBJ2-1,TRBV11-2,NA
CASSPVPYEQYF,TGTGCCAGCAGCCCAGTGCCCTACGAGCAGTATTTC,NA,TRBJ2-7,TRBV7-9,once